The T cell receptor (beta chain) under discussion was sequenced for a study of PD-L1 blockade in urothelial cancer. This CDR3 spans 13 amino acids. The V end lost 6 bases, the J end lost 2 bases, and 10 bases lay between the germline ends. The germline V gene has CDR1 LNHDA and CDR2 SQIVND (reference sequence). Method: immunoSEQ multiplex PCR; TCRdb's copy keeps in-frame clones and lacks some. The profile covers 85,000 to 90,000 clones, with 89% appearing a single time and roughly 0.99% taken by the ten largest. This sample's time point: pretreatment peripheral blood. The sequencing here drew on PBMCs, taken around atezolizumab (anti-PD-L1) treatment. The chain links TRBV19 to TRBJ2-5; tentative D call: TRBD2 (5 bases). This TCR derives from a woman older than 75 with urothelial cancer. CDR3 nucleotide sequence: TGTGCCAGTAGCCAGCCGGGGCAAGAGACCCAGTACTTC. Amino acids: CASSQPGQETQYF.